This T cell receptor (beta chain) was identified in a study of CD8 T cells in Susac syndrome. Random hexamers primed reverse transcription of about 0.45 to 1 ug RNA. By means of immunoSEQ multiplex PCR, TCR beta CDR3 spanning 54 Vbeta and 13 Jbeta underwent amplification. TCRdb recomputed calls from the immunoSEQ multiplex PCR reads with MiXCR, one row per CDR3 protein. The profile shows around 300,000 distinct CDR3 sequences, approximately 90% of them singletons. V was shortened by 4 bases and J by 3 bases, with 16 bases between the two germline ends. The CDR3 sequence is 15 residues long. CDR1 is LNHDA, CDR2 SQIVND, per germline (reference sequence).

The TCR originated in a human donor with multiple sclerosis. The sample was CD8+ T cells from PBMCs. The J gene is TRBJ2-7, the V gene TRBV19; possible D gene TRBD1, 7 bases. The CDR3 coding sequence is TGTGCCAGTAGTACCGCAGGGGGGAACATCTACGAGCAGTACTTC. Its protein is CASSTAGGNIYEQYF.